A single sample gave rise to the 5 T cell receptor beta chains below, sequenced in a study of cytomegalovirus exposure and HLA in healthy donors. Primers: 60 Vbeta forward and 13 Jbeta reverse. Libraries were prepared by immunoSEQ multiplex PCR; TCRdb keeps only in-frame clonotypes and omits some of them. The sample's table shows about 130,000 clones. The sample comprised PBMCs. The receptors come from a man aged 40-55 years in good health and CMV-seronegative.

The genes are TRBV11-1 and TRBJ2-1; D might be TRBD1 (6 bases). Trimming cost V 8 bases and J 9 bases, with 14 bases left between them. The CDR3 loop spans 12 amino acids. CDR1 and CDR2 (germline): SGHAT, FQDESV (reference sequence). CDR3 in DNA: TGTGCCAGCGGGGGCTTTGGAGGTGAGCAGTTCTTC. Protein product: CASGGFGGEQFF.

V and J are TRBV9 and TRBJ1-2; TRBD1 might be the D (6 bases). CDR1 and CDR2 from the germline V gene are SGDLS and YYNGEE. The CDR3 runs to 12 residues. Trimming removed 3 bases at V and 8 bases at J, with 11 bases between. The CDR3 region is CASSAGTWGYTF. The CDR3 DNA reads as TGTGCCAGCAGCGCAGGGACATGGGGCTACACCTTC.

The gene calls are TRBV27 and TRBJ1-5; TRBD1 might be the D (6 bases). Between the trimmed V and J ends, which lost 3 bases and 6 bases, there was a span of 18 bases. The germline V gene encodes CDR1 MNHEY and CDR2 SMNVEV (reference sequence). The CDR3 runs to 16 residues. CDR3 sequence reads: CASSFLPGTSGQPQHF. The CDR3 DNA sequence: TGTGCCAGCAGTTTTCTCCCGGGGACAAGTGGTCAGCCCCAGCATTTT.

V usage is TRBV11-3 and J usage is TRBJ2-3, with D perhaps matching TRBD2 (5 bases). Trimming took off 5 bases at V and 2 bases at J, with 14 bases between the two ends. The CDR3 runs 15 residues. CDR1 and CDR2 (germline): SGHNT, YENEEA. The CDR3 sequence: CASSPGETNTDTQYF. CDR3 nucleotide sequence: TGTGCCAGCAGCCCCGGGGAAACAAACACAGATACGCAGTATTTT.

CDR3 DNA: TGTGCCAGCAGTCCAAGAGGACAGGGATGGGGCAATCAGCCCCAGCATTTT. The encoded protein is CASSPRGQGWGNQPQHF. The rearrangement joins TRBV28 to TRBJ1-5; 8 nucleotides line up with TRBD1. The CDR3 runs to 17 residues. Germline trimming cut 5 bases from V and 2 bases from J; bases unmatched to any gene: 11. The V gene's germline CDR1 is MDHEN and CDR2 SYDVKM.